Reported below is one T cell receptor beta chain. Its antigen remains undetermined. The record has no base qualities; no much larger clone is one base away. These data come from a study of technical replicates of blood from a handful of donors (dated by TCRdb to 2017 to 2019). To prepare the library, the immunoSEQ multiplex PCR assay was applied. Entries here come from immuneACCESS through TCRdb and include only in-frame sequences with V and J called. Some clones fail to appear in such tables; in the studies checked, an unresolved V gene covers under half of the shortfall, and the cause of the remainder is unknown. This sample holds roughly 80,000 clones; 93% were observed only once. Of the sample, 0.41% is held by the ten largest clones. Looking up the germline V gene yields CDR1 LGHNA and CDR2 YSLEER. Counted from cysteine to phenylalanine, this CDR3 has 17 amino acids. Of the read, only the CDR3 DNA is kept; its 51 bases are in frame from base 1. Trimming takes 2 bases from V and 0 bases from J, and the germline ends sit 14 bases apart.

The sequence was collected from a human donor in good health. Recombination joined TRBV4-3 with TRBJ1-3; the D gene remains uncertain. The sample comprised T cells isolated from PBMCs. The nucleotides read TGCGCCAGCAGCCAATGGGCCCAGGTTATCTCTGGAAACACCATATATTTT. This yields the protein CASSQWAQVISGNTIYF.